The clone carrying this T cell receptor (beta chain) was counted once. Via MiXCR, TCRdb re-called the RT-PCR reads, giving one row per CDR3 protein. The sample has about 680,000 distinct CDR3 sequences; 11% to 15% are singletons. This receptor was obtained from a female donor in good health, serving as a healthy control. Sequencing was carried out using memory CD4+ T cells from blood.

CDR3: CASSSTGTEFTGELFF. In nucleotides, the CDR3 is TGTGCCAGCAGTTCAACCGGGACAGAGTTCACCGGGGAGCTGTTTTTT. The V call is TRBV6-6, the J call TRBJ2-2, with 7 bases identical to TRBD1. The germline V gene has CDR1 MNHNY and CDR2 SVGAGI (reference sequence). The CDR3 sequence is 16 residues long. J lost 4 bases, V lost 4 bases, and 9 bases had no gene match.